This is a list of T cell receptor beta chains from one sample in a study of CD8 T cells in ankylosing spondylitis. TCRdb re-called the 5' RACE reads with MiXCR, one entry per CDR3 protein. The table shows 700,000 or so distinct CDR3 sequences, with roughly 19% occurring only once. The sequenced sample was blood, either unsorted or a sorted T cell fraction (not recorded which). The receptors stem from a male donor with ankylosing spondylitis. CDR3s include the opening cysteine and the closing phenylalanine or tryptophan. Each record gives: J gene, V gene, CDR3 protein.

>TRBJ2-7|TRBV4-1
CASSREPGQGGYEQYF
>TRBJ1-5|TRBV20-1
CSAEKMTGVSNQPQHF
>TRBJ2-1|TRBV9
CASSNRDYNEQFF
>TRBJ1-1|TRBV29-1
CSVELLVGTEAFF
>TRBJ2-7|TRBV6-2/TRBV6-3
CASSARDRDYEQYF
>TRBJ2-1|TRBV5-1
CASSWGNYNEQFF
>TRBJ2-7|TRBV3-1
CASSQDSIATGEQYF
>TRBJ1-6|TRBV6-1
CASSLTRQAYNSPLHF
>TRBJ1-2|TRBV29-1
CSVVGHQYGYTF
>TRBJ2-3|TRBV12-3/TRBV12-4
CASSKPRVDTQYF
>TRBJ1-6|TRBV12-3/TRBV12-4
CASSLRRIRASGGNSPLHF
>TRBJ2-5|TRBV7-2
CASSLGRSQETQYF
>TRBJ2-3|TRBV21-1
CASSWQGGRAGDTQYF
>TRBJ1-1|TRBV4-1
CASSQGPLLNTEAFF
>TRBJ2-1|TRBV7-2
CASSPRQGLNNEQFF
>TRBJ2-4|TRBV4-3
CASSQDSGSGAKNIQYF
>TRBJ2-1|TRBV30
CAWSLRSYNEQFF
>TRBJ1-2|TRBV9
CASSVDEKWGGYTF
>TRBJ2-3|TRBV15
CATGTDTQYF
>TRBJ2-7|TRBV4-1
CASSHRTIVDEQYF
>TRBJ1-2|TRBV7-6
CASSLEPDAFYGYTF
>TRBJ2-1|TRBV6-1
CASRRLAGSYNEQFF
>TRBJ2-3|TRBV5-6
CASTPEGRGLITDTQYF
>TRBJ2-5|TRBV7-8
CASSFLNQETQYF
>TRBJ2-1|TRBV29-1
CSAFLLGQGVNEQFF
>TRBJ2-5|TRBV18
CASSPGLQETQYF
>TRBJ2-7|TRBV12-3/TRBV12-4
CASSFPSGRAYEQYF
>TRBJ2-3|TRBV15
CATRGRSRYGTDTQYF
>TRBJ2-1|TRBV7-3
CASSLTSGPYNEQFF
>TRBJ1-1|TRBV4-3
CASSQDRGRTEAFF
>TRBJ1-1|TRBV10-1
CASSESPGTEAFF
>TRBJ2-2|TRBV7-3
CASRASGTPNTGELFF
>TRBJ2-3|TRBV18
CASSRDSVTDTQYF
>TRBJ1-2|TRBV7-6
CASSPGQRDYGYTF
>TRBJ1-1|TRBV18
CASSPGVEIEAFF
>TRBJ2-2|TRBV3-1
CASGLAGTNTGELFF
>TRBJ2-3|TRBV29-1
CSVNGRGSTDTQYF
>TRBJ2-3|TRBV7-9
CASSLTYTDTQYF
>TRBJ2-1|TRBV4-3
CASSQGAVVNDKQFF
>TRBJ2-2|TRBV7-7
CASGELFF
>TRBJ1-1|TRBV12-3/TRBV12-4
CASSLERTNTEAFF
>TRBJ2-5|TRBV12-3/TRBV12-4
CASSLAPRDVWGWETQYF
>TRBJ1-3|TRBV4-3
CASSQDSRTGNTIYF
>TRBJ2-7|TRBV28
CASRPGLAGTTYEQYF
>TRBJ2-3|TRBV4-3
CASSQDGTSTDTQYF
>TRBJ2-7|TRBV29-1
CSVEEGQSYEQYF